A selection of T cell receptor beta chains follows, all from one sample in a study of T cell responses to AZD1222 COVID-19 vaccine. Sequencing was performed with immunoSEQ multiplex PCR; in TCRdb, only in-frame clones are kept and a portion is missing. The repertoire table contains about 140,000 clones. The sample was peripheral blood. The receptor set was obtained from an adult in good health. CDR3s include the opening cysteine and the closing phenylalanine or tryptophan. The order of the fields is J gene, V gene, D gene, CDR3 DNA, CDR3 protein. A D gene is named only where the DNA matches it firmly.

J: TRBJ2-1
V: TRBV27
D: -
DNA: TGTGCCAGCAGTTTAGGGGGGTCTAGGTACAATGAGCAGTTCTTC
CDR3: CASSLGGSRYNEQFF

J: TRBJ2-1
V: TRBV6-5
D: -
DNA: TGTGCCAGCAGTTATCACAATGAGCAGTTCTTC
CDR3: CASSYHNEQFF

J: TRBJ2-1
V: TRBV30
D: -
DNA: TGTGCCTGGAGTCGGGGCGTCCATGAGCAGTTCTTC
CDR3: CAWSRGVHEQFF

J: TRBJ1-1
V: TRBV4-2
D: TRBD1
DNA: TGTGCCAGCAGCCTCGGACAGGGGGTCGAAGTTGCTTTCTTT
CDR3: CASSLGQGVEVAFF

J: TRBJ1-1
V: TRBV15
D: -
DNA: TGTGCCACCAGCATAACAGGGAACACTGAAGCTTTCTTT
CDR3: CATSITGNTEAFF

J: TRBJ2-2
V: TRBV28
D: TRBD2
DNA: TGTGCCAGCAGTATAACCGGACTAGCGGGTAGAACCGGGGAGCTGTTTTTT
CDR3: CASSITGLAGRTGELFF

J: TRBJ1-1
V: TRBV15
D: -
DNA: TGTGCCACCAGCAGAGATCGGTCCTATGAAGCTTTCTTT
CDR3: CATSRDRSYEAFF

J: TRBJ1-1
V: TRBV12-3/TRBV12-4
D: TRBD1
DNA: TGTGCCAGCAGTCTGACAGGGGAAACTGAAGCTTTCTTT
CDR3: CASSLTGETEAFF

J: TRBJ1-5
V: TRBV6-2/TRBV6-3
D: -
DNA: TGTGCCAGCAGCCCTTGGGGGCCGAGGGGAAGGCATCAGCCCCAGCATTTT
CDR3: CASSPWGPRGRHQPQHF

J: TRBJ1-1
V: TRBV4-1
D: -
DNA: TGCGCCAGCAGCCAAGGATCCTACTTGTTTCCGAACACTGAAGCTTTCTTT
CDR3: CASSQGSYLFPNTEAFF

J: TRBJ2-7
V: TRBV27
D: TRBD1
DNA: TGTGCCAGCAGTCCAGGGACAGTACCCTACGAGCAGTACTTC
CDR3: CASSPGTVPYEQYF

J: TRBJ1-1
V: TRBV5-1
D: TRBD1
DNA: TGCGCCAGCAGCCGGGGGACAGCCCTACAGAACACTGAAGCTTTCTTT
CDR3: CASSRGTALQNTEAFF

J: TRBJ1-2
V: TRBV19
D: -
DNA: TGTGCCAGTAGTACCCGCAGCTCTTATGGCTACACCTTC
CDR3: CASSTRSSYGYTF

J: TRBJ2-5
V: TRBV9
D: -
DNA: TGTGCCAGCAGCGTAGGTGGGGTCAGGGCGGAGACCCAGTACTTC
CDR3: CASSVGGVRAETQYF

J: TRBJ1-5
V: TRBV27
D: -
DNA: TGTGCCAGCAGTTGGCGTGGGGCAGACAATCAGCCCCAGCATTTT
CDR3: CASSWRGADNQPQHF